This TCR beta chain is from a study of cytomegalovirus exposure and HLA in healthy donors. Findings and limits, study-wide: A later analysis reportedly found fewer N-insertions in an Asian-associated ancestry cluster than the roughly 670-donor mean. In a later analysis, specific HLA alleles were associated with approximately 17,000 TCR beta sequences at a 0.05 false discovery rate. Being indistinguishable, some V segments were excluded, TRBV6-2 and TRBV6-3 among them.

To note about this clone: Its antigen is not known.

The J segment lost 4 bases and the V segment lost 6 bases, leaving 6 bases of the junction unmatched. The CDR3 runs to 15 residues. CDR1 is MNHNS and CDR2 is SASEGT in the germline V gene. 60 Vbeta and 13 Jbeta primers were used in PCR. Sequencing was performed with immunoSEQ multiplex PCR; in TCRdb, only in-frame clones are kept and a portion is missing. The repertoire holds fewer than 200,000 clones, with around 80% as singletons. J is TRBJ2-5 and V is TRBV6-1, with 12 bases fitting TRBD2. This TCR was recovered from a woman in her forties or fifties in good health and CMV-seropositive. Source material: PBMCs. The CDR3 nucleotides read TGTGCCAGCAGCCCAGGGACTAGCGGGTCAGAGACCCAGTACTTC. Its protein product is CASSPGTSGSETQYF.